The 10 T cell receptor beta chains listed next were all sequenced from one sample in a study of beta chain features in type 1 diabetes. Points from the study as a whole: All four CD4+ subsets from Type 1 diabetes patients carried moderately but significantly shorter TCRB CDR3s.

For these TCRs, the target antigens are not known. Reverse transcribing all isolated RNA meant expressed TCRB transcripts were sequenced. Some clones are missing from TCRdb's copy, which holds only in-frame ones; the method was immunoSEQ multiplex PCR. The sample includes 150,000 or so clones, more than 60% of them seen just once. The sample consisted of naive CD4+ T cells from blood. These receptors came from a man aged 25-40 years with type 1 diabetes.

The V call is TRBV30, the J call TRBJ2-2; TRBD1 or TRBD2 may be the D gene (5 bases each). This CDR3 is built from 13 residues. Germline CDR1 reads GTSNPN; CDR2 reads SVGIG (reference sequence). The CDR3: CARGRQNTGELFF. The CDR3 DNA is TGTGCACGGGGCAGGCAGAACACCGGGGAGCTGTTTTTT.

This clone has a single count. The rearrangement joins TRBV10-2 to TRBJ2-3, with D uncertain. With 2 bases removed from V and 0 bases from J, the gap between germline ends came to 9 bases. Germline-derived CDR1 and CDR2 are WSHSY and SAAADI. This CDR3 is built from 15 residues. The CDR3 spells CASSELRPSTDTQYF. CDR3 DNA sequence: TGCGCCAGCAGTGAGCTCCGGCCTAGCACAGATACGCAGTATTTT.

The V call is TRBV7-9, the J call TRBJ2-7; 11 bases agree with TRBD1. Germline trimming cut 3 bases from V and 3 bases from J; bases unmatched to any gene: 4. The CDR3 has 15 amino acids. Germline V gene data show CDR1 as SEHNR and CDR2 as FQNEAQ (reference sequence). DNA of the CDR3: TGTGCCAGCAGCTTCGGACAGGGGGCTAACTACGAGCAGTACTTC. It yields the protein CASSFGQGANYEQYF.

This clone occurred a few times. The V and J genes are TRBV5-1 and TRBJ1-4; D gene uncertain. V was shortened by 4 bases and J by 0 bases, with 4 bases between the two germline ends. From germline, CDR1 is SGHRS and CDR2 YFSETQ. This CDR3 region has 13 residues. The CDR3 nucleotides read TGCGCCAGCAGCGTTGCAACTAATGAAAAACTGTTTTTT. It codes for CASSVATNEKLFF.

This clone occurred a few times. The rearrangement links TRBV4-3 to TRBJ2-3; D might be TRBD2 (5 bases). The ends were cut back, 4 bases at V and 5 bases at J, with 13 bases in the middle. The CDR3 runs 14 residues. Germline values: CDR1 LGHNA, CDR2 YSLEER. CDR3 sequence: CASSLSVGEDTQYF. The DNA for the CDR3 is TGCGCCAGCAGCCTGAGCGTCGGGGAAGATACGCAGTATTTT.

The rearrangement uses TRBV29-1 and TRBJ1-2, with unresolved D. Germline lookup yields CDR1 SQVTM and CDR2 ANQGSEA. The CDR3 runs to 11 residues. CDR3 region: CGMSSFYGYTF. As DNA, the CDR3 is TGCGGGATGAGTTCGTTCTATGGCTACACCTTC.

Remarks on this clone: One junction end does not reproduce the germline sequence, and a read error may be involved. The chain is built from TRBV2 and TRBJ2-5; TRBD1 matches 7 bases. The CDR3 sequence is 12 residues long. Germline V gene data show CDR1 as SNHLY and CDR2 as FYNNEI. The CDR3, as DNA: TGTGCCAGCCGTGACAGGGTGGAGACCCAGTACTTC. It codes for CASRDRVETQYF.

V usage is TRBV5-4 and J usage is TRBJ1-6, with 7 bases fitting TRBD1. J was trimmed by 10 bases and V by 7 bases; bases with no gene match: 14. The CDR3 length is 15 residues. The germline gives CDR1 SGHNT, CDR2 YYREEE (reference sequence). CDR3 DNA sequence: TGTGCCAGCTCACTGACAGGGAGTCGGGGATCACCCCTCCACTTT. This codes for CASSLTGSRGSPLHF.

The rearrangement uses TRBV4-1 and TRBJ2-5; possible D gene TRBD2, 6 bases. The germline V gene encodes CDR1 MGHRA and CDR2 YSYEKL. The CDR3 consists of 15 residues. Between the trimmed V and J ends, which lost 1 base and 2 bases, there was a span of 11 bases. The CDR3 loop is CASSQAGGTQETQYF. CDR3 sequence (DNA): TGCGCCAGCAGCCAAGCCGGCGGGACGCAAGAGACCCAGTACTTC.

This clone appeared a few times. The rearrangement joins TRBV29-1 to TRBJ1-1; D remains unclear. V was clipped by 0 bases and J by 6 bases, with 17 bases between them. Germline values: CDR1 SQVTM, CDR2 ANQGSEA. This CDR3 spans 15 amino acids. CDR3 bases: TGCAGCGTTGAAGATGGTATAGTAGGAATCTCTGAAGCTTTCTTT. This translates into CSVEDGIVGISEAFF.